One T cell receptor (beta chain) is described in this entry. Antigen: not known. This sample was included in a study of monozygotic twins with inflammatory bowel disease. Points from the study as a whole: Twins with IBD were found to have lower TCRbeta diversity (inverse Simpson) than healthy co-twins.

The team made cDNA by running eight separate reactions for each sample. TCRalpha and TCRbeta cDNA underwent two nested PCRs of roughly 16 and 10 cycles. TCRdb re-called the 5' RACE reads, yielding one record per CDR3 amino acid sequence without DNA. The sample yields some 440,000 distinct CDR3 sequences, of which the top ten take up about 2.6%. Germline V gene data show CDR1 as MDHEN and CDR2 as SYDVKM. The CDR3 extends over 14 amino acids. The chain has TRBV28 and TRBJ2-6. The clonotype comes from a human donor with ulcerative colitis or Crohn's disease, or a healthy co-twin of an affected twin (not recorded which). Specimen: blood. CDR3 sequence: CASSLGIGANVLTF. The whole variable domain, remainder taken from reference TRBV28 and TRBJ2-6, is DVKVTQSSRYLVKRTGEKVFLECVQDMDHENMFWYRQDPGLGLRLIYFSYDVKMKEKGDIPEGYSVSREKKERFSLILESASTNQTSMYLCASSLGIGANVLTFGAGSRLTVL.